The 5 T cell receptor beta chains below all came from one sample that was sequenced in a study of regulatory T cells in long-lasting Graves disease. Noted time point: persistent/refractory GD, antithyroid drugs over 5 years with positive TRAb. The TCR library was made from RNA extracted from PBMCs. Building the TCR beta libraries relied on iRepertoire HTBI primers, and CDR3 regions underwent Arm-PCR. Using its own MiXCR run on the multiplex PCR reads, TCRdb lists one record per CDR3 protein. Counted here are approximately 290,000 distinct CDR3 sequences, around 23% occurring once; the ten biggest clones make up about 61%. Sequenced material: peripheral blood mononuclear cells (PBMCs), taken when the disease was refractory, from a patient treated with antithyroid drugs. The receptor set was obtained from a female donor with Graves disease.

CDR3 in DNA: TGTGCCAGCAGCTTATTGGCCGATCTTGCATACGAGCAGTACTTC. It encodes CASSLLADLAYEQYF. The chain is built from TRBV5-5 and TRBJ2-7; no clear D gene. Germline assignment: CDR1 SGHKS and CDR2 YYEKEE (reference sequence). The germline V and J ends were trimmed by 2 bases and 4 bases, with 16 bases remaining between them. The CDR3 runs 15 residues.

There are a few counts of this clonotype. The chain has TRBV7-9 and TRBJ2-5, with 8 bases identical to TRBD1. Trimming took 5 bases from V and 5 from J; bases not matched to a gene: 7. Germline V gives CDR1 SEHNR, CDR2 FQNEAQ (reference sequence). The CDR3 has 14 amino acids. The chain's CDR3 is CASSLTGEVETQYF. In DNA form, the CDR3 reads TGTGCCAGCAGCCTGACAGGGGAGGTCGAGACCCAGTACTTC.

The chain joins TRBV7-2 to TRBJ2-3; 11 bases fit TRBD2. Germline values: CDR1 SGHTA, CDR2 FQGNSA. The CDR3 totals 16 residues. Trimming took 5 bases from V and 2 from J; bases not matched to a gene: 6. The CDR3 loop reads CASSPRLAGPTDTQYF. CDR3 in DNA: TGTGCCAGCAGCCCGAGACTAGCGGGACCCACAGATACGCAGTATTTT.

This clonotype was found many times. For the CDR3, the DNA is TGTGCCAGCTCACCGGGCGAAGACGAGCAGTACTTC. Translation: CASSPGEDEQYF. The rearrangement uses TRBV18 and TRBJ2-7; D is ambiguous. From germline, CDR1 is KGHSH and CDR2 LQKENI. V shed 3 bases and J shed 5 bases, with 8 bases lying between them. The CDR3 sequence is 12 residues long.

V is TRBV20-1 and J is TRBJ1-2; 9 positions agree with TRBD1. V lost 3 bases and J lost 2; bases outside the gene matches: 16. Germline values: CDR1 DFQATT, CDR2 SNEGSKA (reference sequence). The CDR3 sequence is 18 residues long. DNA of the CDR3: TGCAGTGCTAGTGACAGCGCTTGGACAGGGGATAACAACTATGGCTACACCTTC. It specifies CSASDSAWTGDNNYGYTF.